This T cell receptor (beta chain) emerged from a study of beta chain features in type 1 diabetes. Overall study: The study examined more than 100,000,000 sorted cells across all samples.

Sorted populations all exceeded 95% purity. This clone was counted only a few times. CDR3 length: 12 residues. Trimming cost V 7 bases and J 6 bases, with 9 bases left between them. CDR1 SGHTA and CDR2 FQGNSA come from the germline V gene. Sequenced material consisted of expressed TCRB transcripts (all of the isolated RNA was reverse transcribed). The study sequenced naive, central memory and regulatory T cell samples to an average of about 3.6 million reads. Only in-frame clones appear in the TCRdb table, and some are missing; sequencing was by immunoSEQ multiplex PCR. The table includes about 160,000 clones, 7.5% to 9.5% detected once.

The sample taken for sequencing was central memory CD4+ T cells from blood. The chain employs TRBV7-2 and TRBJ2-2; maybe TRBD2 (5 bases). This TCR was sampled from a woman between 18 and 29 years old in good health. CDR3 region: CASKGGAGELFF. Written as DNA, the CDR3 is TGTGCCAGCAAAGGAGGCGCCGGGGAGCTGTTTTTT.